The rows below give T cell receptor beta chains drawn from one sample of a study of OX40 agonist ivuxolimab in advanced cancers. Measured with immunoSEQ multiplex PCR; TCRdb has only the in-frame clones, and not every one. Of about 26,000 clones listed, about four fifths are singletons. This sample comprised CD4+ or CD8+ T cells sorted from blood, obtained in a trial of the OX40 agonist ivuxolimab. All receptors derive from an adult with an advanced solid tumor such as melanoma, head and neck, liver or kidney cancer. Both conserved end residues are part of each CDR3. A D gene is named only where the DNA matches it firmly. Expanded clones are given a class, and other clones once, few, many or no size at all.

v_gene: TRBV6-1
d_gene: TRBD1
abundance: -
j_gene: TRBJ1-5
CDR3nt: TGTGCCAGCAAGAAAGGACAGGGGCATCAGCCCCAGCATTTT
CDR3aa: CASKKGQGHQPQHF

v_gene: TRBV13
d_gene: -
abundance: -
j_gene: TRBJ2-5
CDR3nt: TGTGCCAGCAGCCACTTGGGTGGACGTGGGGAGACCCAGTACTTC
CDR3aa: CASSHLGGRGETQYF

v_gene: TRBV15
d_gene: TRBD2
abundance: -
j_gene: TRBJ2-3
CDR3nt: TGTGCCACCAGCAGAACTAGCGTAGCGGCAAATACGCAGTATTTT
CDR3aa: CATSRTSVAANTQYF

v_gene: TRBV6-1
d_gene: -
abundance: -
j_gene: TRBJ2-2
CDR3nt: TGTGCCAGCAGTGAGCTCATAGGGGGGCCCGGGGAGCTGTTTTTT
CDR3aa: CASSELIGGPGELFF

v_gene: TRBV4-1
d_gene: -
abundance: -
j_gene: TRBJ2-1
CDR3nt: TGCGCCAGCAGCCAAGTGGCAGCCCCCACGGGCGATGAGCAGTTCTTC
CDR3aa: CASSQVAAPTGDEQFF

v_gene: TRBV6-1
d_gene: TRBD2
abundance: -
j_gene: TRBJ2-1
CDR3nt: TGTGCCAGCAGTGAAGGACTAAGCGGGGGGGCGTATGAGCAGTTCTTC
CDR3aa: CASSEGLSGGAYEQFF

v_gene: TRBV11-2
d_gene: -
abundance: -
j_gene: TRBJ2-3
CDR3nt: TGTGCCAGCATGCTTGGGAGAGATACGCAGTATTTT
CDR3aa: CASMLGRDTQYF

v_gene: TRBV5-1
d_gene: -
abundance: -
j_gene: TRBJ2-1
CDR3nt: TGCGCCAGCAGCTTGGGGTTAGGGTACAATGAGCAGTTCTTC
CDR3aa: CASSLGLGYNEQFF

v_gene: TRBV19
d_gene: -
abundance: -
j_gene: TRBJ1-1
CDR3nt: TGTGCCAGTAATACCAACACTGAAGCTTTCTTT
CDR3aa: CASNTNTEAFF

v_gene: TRBV13
d_gene: -
abundance: -
j_gene: TRBJ2-1
CDR3nt: TGTGCCAGCAGCTTAAGACTTCTCAATGAGCAGTTCTTC
CDR3aa: CASSLRLLNEQFF

v_gene: TRBV5-1
d_gene: -
abundance: -
j_gene: TRBJ1-2
CDR3nt: TGCGCCAGCAGCGAATACAGCTATGGCTACACCTTC
CDR3aa: CASSEYSYGYTF

v_gene: TRBV4-1
d_gene: TRBD2
abundance: few
j_gene: TRBJ2-1
CDR3nt: TGTGCCAGCAGCCTGACTAGCGGGGGAGGGTATGAGCAGTTCTTC
CDR3aa: CASSLTSGGGYEQFF

v_gene: TRBV29-1
d_gene: -
abundance: -
j_gene: TRBJ2-3
CDR3nt: TGCAGCGTTGAGGGCCTCGAGGGCACAGATACGCAGTATTTT
CDR3aa: CSVEGLEGTDTQYF

v_gene: TRBV6-1
d_gene: TRBD1
abundance: -
j_gene: TRBJ1-2
CDR3nt: TGTGCCAGCAGTGAAGTACAGGGGGACTATGGCTACACCTTC
CDR3aa: CASSEVQGDYGYTF

v_gene: TRBV6-4
d_gene: -
abundance: -
j_gene: TRBJ1-1
CDR3nt: TGTGCCAGCAGTTATCCGTACGGGGCCACTGAAGCTTTCTTT
CDR3aa: CASSYPYGATEAFF

v_gene: TRBV7-6
d_gene: -
abundance: -
j_gene: TRBJ1-1
CDR3nt: TGTGCCAGCAGCTTAGGGTCGAACAGGGAAAGTCACTTGAACACTGAAGCTTTCTTT
CDR3aa: CASSLGSNRESHLNTEAFF

v_gene: TRBV5-4
d_gene: TRBD1
abundance: -
j_gene: TRBJ2-3
CDR3nt: TGTGCCAGCAGCCCCGGGACAGGGGGAGAATTAGCAGATACGCAGTATTTT
CDR3aa: CASSPGTGGELADTQYF

v_gene: TRBV29-1
d_gene: -
abundance: -
j_gene: TRBJ2-2
CDR3nt: TGCAGCGTTGATTGGGGACGGCGGAACACCGGGGAGCTGTTTTTT
CDR3aa: CSVDWGRRNTGELFF

v_gene: TRBV27
d_gene: -
abundance: medium-sized
j_gene: TRBJ2-5
CDR3nt: TGTGCCAGCAGTTGGACATCCCAAGAGACCCAGTACTTC
CDR3aa: CASSWTSQETQYF

v_gene: TRBV19
d_gene: -
abundance: -
j_gene: TRBJ1-1
CDR3nt: TGTGCCAGTAGTATTTGGGGGCTAGCGTACACTGAAGCTTTCTTT
CDR3aa: CASSIWGLAYTEAFF

v_gene: TRBV19
d_gene: TRBD2
abundance: -
j_gene: TRBJ2-7
CDR3nt: TGTGCCAGTAGTATCGGGGGGGTCTACGAGCAGTACTTC
CDR3aa: CASSIGGVYEQYF

v_gene: TRBV9
d_gene: -
abundance: -
j_gene: TRBJ1-2
CDR3nt: TGTGCCAGCAGCGTAGTCGGGGACGAGTCGCACTATGGCTACACCTTC
CDR3aa: CASSVVGDESHYGYTF

v_gene: TRBV6-5
d_gene: -
abundance: -
j_gene: TRBJ1-4
CDR3nt: TGTGCCAGCAGTTCCGGAGAAAAACTGTTTTTT
CDR3aa: CASSSGEKLFF